This T cell receptor beta chain came from a study of chemoradiotherapy in HPV16-positive cancers. Study in general: A couple of HPV16-positive patients' cells yielded candidate HPV-specific clones and common motifs.

Method: immunoSEQ multiplex PCR; TCRdb's copy keeps in-frame clones and lacks some. Among roughly 20,000 clones listed, more than 75% were seen once. Samples were taken several times over chemoradiotherapy. Turning to this clone: Its antigen is undetermined.

Study-level points and caveats: For HPV16-positive patients, expanding HPV-responsive T cells associated with longer recurrence-free survival. The functional HPV-specific definition rests on just a couple of HPV16-positive patients.

The germline gives CDR1 SGHNT, CDR2 YYREEE (reference sequence). The CDR3 has 15 amino acids. Source: blood, taken from a patient who underwent chemoradiotherapy. The TCR originated in a human donor with HPV-associated anogenital cancer. The chain joins TRBV5-4 to TRBJ2-5, with TRBD2 matching 7 bases. The DNA end is more similar to TRBJ2-7, so the J call may be wrong. The DNA of the CDR3 is TGTGCCAGCAGCGTATCCGGGACTAACTCCTACGAGCAGTACTTC. It translates to CASSVSGTNSYEQYF.